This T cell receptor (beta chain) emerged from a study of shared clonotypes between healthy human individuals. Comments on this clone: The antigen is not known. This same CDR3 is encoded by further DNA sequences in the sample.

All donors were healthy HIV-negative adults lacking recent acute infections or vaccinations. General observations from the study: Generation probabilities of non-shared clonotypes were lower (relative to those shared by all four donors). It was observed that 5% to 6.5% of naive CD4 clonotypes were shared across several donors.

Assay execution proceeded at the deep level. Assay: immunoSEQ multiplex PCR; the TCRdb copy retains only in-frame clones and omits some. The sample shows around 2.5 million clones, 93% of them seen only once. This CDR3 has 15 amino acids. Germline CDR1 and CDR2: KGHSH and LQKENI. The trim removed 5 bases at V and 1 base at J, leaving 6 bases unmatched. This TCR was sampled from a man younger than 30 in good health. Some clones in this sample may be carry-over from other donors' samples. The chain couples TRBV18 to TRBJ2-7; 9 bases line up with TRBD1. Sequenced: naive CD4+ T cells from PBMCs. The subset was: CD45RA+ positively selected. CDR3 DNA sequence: TGTGCCAGCTCATTACAGGGGGCGACGTCCTACGAGCAGTACTTC. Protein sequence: CASSLQGATSYEQYF.